The subject of this entry is one TCR beta chain. Measured with immunoSEQ multiplex PCR; TCRdb has only the in-frame clones, and not every one. The top ten hold about a third of the sample, which has 550,000 to 800,000 clones, less than 95% seen once. The data were obtained in a study of shared clonotypes between healthy human individuals. Study in general: Plates per donor: three CD4 naive, three CD4 memory, two CD8 naive, one CD8 memory.

The ends lost 1 base at V and 0 bases at J; junction bases unmatched: 4. The V gene's germline CDR1 is LGHNA and CDR2 YNFKEQ. The length of the CDR3 is 18 residues. Specimen: memory CD8+ T cells from PBMCs. Subset reported: CD45RO+ cells pooled with CCR7-negative TemRA cells. This receptor was obtained from a man in his late teens or twenties in good health. Some clones in this sample may be carry-over from other donors' samples. This chain links TRBV4-2 with TRBJ2-1; 12 bases align to TRBD2. CDR3 bases: TGTGCCAGCAGCCAAGGACTAGCGGGAGCCCTCTCCTACAATGAGCAGTTCTTC. Its protein is CASSQGLAGALSYNEQFF.